What follows are 26 T cell receptor beta chains derived from one specimen sequenced in a study of blood T cell repertoires in COVID-19. Libraries were prepared by immunoSEQ multiplex PCR; TCRdb keeps only in-frame clonotypes and omits some of them. The table has 100,000 to 140,000 clones, around 88% seen once. Material for sequencing was peripheral blood. The origin of the receptors is a man aged 45 to 65 with active or convalescent COVID-19.

The rearrangement links TRBV15 to TRBJ1-2; D unclear. Germline loops: CDR1 LNHNV, CDR2 YYDKDF (reference sequence). V lost 0 bases, J lost 0 bases, and 11 bases lay in between. The CDR3 has 16 amino acids. Here the CDR3 reads CATSRDSRAANYGYTF. Written as DNA, the CDR3 is TGTGCCACCAGCAGAGATTCGCGGGCGGCTAACTATGGCTACACCTTC.

V and J are TRBV18 and TRBJ2-5; maybe TRBD2 (5 bases). Between the trimmed V and J ends, which lost 3 bases and 1 base, there was a span of 6 bases. Germline V CDR1 and CDR2: KGHSH, LQKENI. The CDR3 totals 13 residues. The CDR3 DNA reads TGTGCCAGCTCACCGAGCGGCCAAGAGACCCAGTACTTC. This translates into CASSPSGQETQYF.

This chain connects TRBV11-2 to TRBJ1-5; a weak D match, TRBD1 (5 bases). Per the germline V gene, CDR1 is SGHAT and CDR2 is FQNNGV. Trimming pared 1 base from V and 6 bases from J, leaving 13 bases between. The CDR3 length is 15 residues. CDR3: CASSLAGEDSQPQHF. In DNA, the CDR3 is TGTGCCAGCAGCTTAGCGGGGGAGGATAGTCAGCCCCAGCATTTT.

The chain has TRBV3-1 (or the pseudogene TRBV3-2) and TRBJ2-1; 11 nucleotides align to TRBD1. The trim removed 4 bases at V and 8 bases at J, leaving 7 bases unmatched. The length of the CDR3 is 15 residues. Germline values: CDR1 LGHDT, CDR2 YNNKEL (reference sequence). The CDR3 loop is CASSLGTGGGHEQFF. CDR3 bases: TGTGCCAGCAGCCTCGGGACAGGGGGTGGCCATGAGCAGTTCTTC.

The chain employs TRBV7-8 and TRBJ2-3, with a tentative D call TRBD2 (6 bases). The germline CDR1 and CDR2 sequences are SGHVS and FQNEAQ. This CDR3 contains 15 residues. The V gene lost 5 bases and the J gene lost 1 base, with 13 bases spanning the gap. In nucleotides, the CDR3 is TGTGCCAGCAGCATACGGGAGACCGGCACAGATACGCAGTATTTT. It translates to CASSIRETGTDTQYF.

The chain combines TRBV7-2 with TRBJ1-5; D remains unclear. V shed 0 bases and J shed 6 bases, with 15 bases lying between them. CDR1 SGHTA and CDR2 FQGNSA come from the germline V gene. This CDR3 contains 16 residues. The CDR3 spells CASSLAFRSGGQPQHF. CDR3 DNA: TGTGCCAGCAGCTTAGCCTTCCGAAGTGGCGGTCAGCCCCAGCATTTT.

This chain joins TRBV19 and TRBJ2-1; D unresolved. V shed 3 bases and J shed 8 bases, with 8 bases lying between them. Germline assignment: CDR1 LNHDA and CDR2 SQIVND (reference sequence). This CDR3 contains 12 residues. The CDR3 reads CASSIGVYEQFF. The CDR3, as DNA: TGTGCCAGTAGTATTGGAGTTTATGAGCAGTTCTTC.

The gene calls are TRBV7-9 and TRBJ2-7, with TRBD1 matching 9 bases. The CDR3 is 14 residues long. J was trimmed by 4 bases and V by 3 bases; bases with no gene match: 4. CDR1 is SEHNR, CDR2 FQNEAQ, per germline (reference sequence). CDR3: CASSFGTGLYEQYF. DNA for the CDR3: TGTGCCAGCAGCTTTGGGACAGGGTTGTACGAGCAGTACTTC.

The chain uses TRBV7-2 and TRBJ2-1, with TRBD2 matching over 12 bases. CDR3 size: 15 residues. Germline V gives CDR1 SGHTA, CDR2 FQGNSA. V shed 5 bases and J 6 bases; nucleotides not matched to a gene: 5. The CDR3 nucleotides read TGTGCCAGCAGCCTCGGACTAGCGGGATCCAATGAGCAGTTCTTC. Protein product: CASSLGLAGSNEQFF.

The chain has TRBV14 and TRBJ2-1; D unresolved. Germline lookup yields CDR1 SGHDN and CDR2 FVKESK. This CDR3 region has 12 residues. V lost 1 base and J lost 9, with 7 bases in between. The CDR3 reads CASSQVGFEQFF. CDR3 coding DNA: TGTGCCAGCAGCCAAGTGGGCTTTGAGCAGTTCTTC. The complete variable domain, with remaining parts taken from reference TRBV14 and TRBJ2-1, reads EAGVTQFPSHSVIEKGQTVTLRCDPISGHDNLYWYRRVMGKEIKFLLHFVKESKQDESGMPNNRFLAERTGGTYSTLKVQPAELEDSGVYFCASSQVGFEQFFGPGTRLTVL.

The rearrangement uses TRBV28 and TRBJ1-6; 7 bases are shared with TRBD1. The CDR3 covers 17 residues. With 6 bases clipped from V and 10 bases from J, the junction kept 18 bases outside the gene matches. Germline-derived CDR1 and CDR2 are MDHEN and SYDVKM. The CDR3 region is CASRDRRTSPGGSPLHF. DNA for the CDR3: TGTGCCAGCAGGGACAGGCGGACCAGTCCTGGGGGATCACCCCTCCACTTT.

This clone appeared a single time. The V and J genes are TRBV3-1 (or the pseudogene TRBV3-2) and TRBJ2-7, with 13 nucleotides matching TRBD2. Germline V gene lookup returns CDR1 LGHDT and CDR2 YNNKEL (reference sequence). V trimming: 0 bases; J trimming: 2 bases; junction bases outside the gene matches: 7. This CDR3 comprises 18 residues. The DNA for the CDR3 is TGTGCCAGCAGCCAAGACGGACTAGCGGGAGCCCTGGCCTACGAGCAGTACTTC. Translation gives CASSQDGLAGALAYEQYF.

The V call is TRBV19, the J call TRBJ1-3; D is perhaps TRBD1 (6 bases). The CDR3 has 14 residues. V lost 4 bases and J 4 bases, leaving 11 bases between the germline ends. The V gene's germline CDR1 is LNHDA and CDR2 SQIVND (reference sequence). Here the CDR3 DNA reads TGTGCCAGTAGTACCCGGACAGACGGAAACACCATATATTTT. Translating gives CASSTRTDGNTIYF.

The rearrangement links TRBV30 to TRBJ2-3; 7 bases agree with TRBD1. J lost 5 bases, V lost 3 bases, and 11 bases had no gene match. Germline V gene lookup returns CDR1 GTSNPN and CDR2 SVGIG (reference sequence). The CDR3 consists of 15 residues. The CDR3 here is CAWSPLTGAGDTQYF. CDR3 DNA sequence: TGTGCCTGGAGCCCTCTAACAGGGGCGGGAGATACGCAGTATTTT.

This clone was seen a single time. The rearrangement links TRBV28 to TRBJ2-3; D is unresolved. The CDR3 has 13 residues. With 2 bases removed from V and 3 bases from J, the gap between germline ends came to 6 bases. Per the germline V gene, CDR1 is MDHEN and CDR2 is SYDVKM. CDR3 DNA sequence: TGTGCCAGCAGTTTAGCAGTGACAGATACGCAGTATTTT. This sequence encodes CASSLAVTDTQYF. The entire variable domain, with the rest obtained from reference TRBV28 and TRBJ2-3, is as follows: DVKVTQSSRYLVKRTGEKVFLECVQDMDHENMFWYRQDPGLGLRLIYFSYDVKMKEKGDIPEGYSVSREKKERFSLILESASTNQTSMYLCASSLAVTDTQYFGPGTRLTVL.

This chain uses TRBV4-3 with TRBJ1-6; the D is unclear. The CDR3 is 15 residues long. Germline V gene sequence: CDR1 LGHNA, CDR2 YSLEER. Trimming took off 0 bases at V and 10 bases at J, with 13 bases between the two ends. CDR3 residues: CASSQEREGGSPLHF. The CDR3 nucleotides are TGCGCCAGCAGCCAAGAGAGGGAAGGTGGCTCACCCCTCCACTTT.

The genes are TRBV5-3 and TRBJ1-1; 7 bases fit TRBD1. TRBV5-3 is placed among ORFs of uncertain function. The CDR3 contains 16 residues. V lost 3 bases, J lost 3 bases, and 11 bases stayed unmatched. The CDR3 reads CARSSGPTGDDTEAFF. The CDR3 DNA sequence: TGTGCCAGAAGCTCGGGCCCTACAGGGGATGACACTGAAGCTTTCTTT.

V usage is TRBV5-5 and J usage is TRBJ1-4; D gene ambiguous. V was clipped by 2 bases and J by 4 bases, with 9 bases between them. Germline V CDR1 and CDR2: SGHKS, YYEKEE (reference sequence). CDR3 length equals 14 residues. In DNA form, the CDR3 reads TGTGCCAGCAGCTTTAAGTTTAGTAATGAAAAACTGTTTTTT. Protein product: CASSFKFSNEKLFF.

The chain recombines TRBV27 with TRBJ2-3; weak D call: TRBD2 (6 bases). This CDR3 spans 14 amino acids. Germline values: CDR1 MNHEY, CDR2 SMNVEV (reference sequence). V lost 5 bases and J lost 6, with 15 bases in between. CDR3 DNA sequence: TGTGCCAGCAGTCCCCGGGACTTTCTTGATACGCAGTATTTT. Protein: CASSPRDFLDTQYF.

This clone was picked up one time. This chain links TRBV5-1 with TRBJ1-4; 8 bases map to TRBD1. Germline V lookup: CDR1 SGHRS, CDR2 YFSETQ. V was clipped by 1 base and J by 8 bases; unmatched bases: 4. The CDR3 has 14 residues. The DNA for the CDR3 is TGCGCCAGCAGCTTGTCACAGGGGGGCGAAAAACTGTTTTTT. The encoded protein is CASSLSQGGEKLFF.

This clone was seen once. The gene calls are TRBV6-2 or TRBV6-3 and TRBJ2-5; TRBD2 matches at 12 bases. The CDR3 covers 15 residues. CDR1 and CDR2 (germline): MNHEY, SVGEGT. The V and J ends lost 2 bases and 5 bases, in that order; junction bases with no gene match: 3. CDR3 protein: CASSYLAGGRETQYF. In nucleotides, the CDR3 is TGTGCCAGCAGTTACCTAGCGGGAGGGCGGGAGACCCAGTACTTC.

This clone occurred once. This chain links TRBV3-1 (or the pseudogene TRBV3-2) with TRBJ2-7; D unclear. With 0 bases removed from V and 2 bases from J, the gap between germline ends came to 8 bases. The CDR3 totals 14 residues. Looked up from germline, CDR1 is LGHDT and CDR2 is YNNKEL (reference sequence). Here the CDR3 DNA reads TGTGCCAGCAGCCAAGATTGGTCAGCCTACGAGCAGTACTTC. It yields the protein CASSQDWSAYEQYF.

The rearrangement joins TRBV29-1 to TRBJ2-7, with 8 bases fitting TRBD2. The germline gives CDR1 SQVTM, CDR2 ANQGSEA. The CDR3 is 12 amino acids. V was pared by 7 bases and J by 6 bases, with 8 bases of the junction left unmatched. CDR3 sequence: CSALAGGSEQYF. For the CDR3, the DNA is TGCAGCGCGCTAGCGGGTGGTAGCGAGCAGTACTTC.

This chain joins TRBV27 and TRBJ1-1; D may be TRBD1 (5 bases). The CDR3 runs 12 residues. Germline V lookup: CDR1 MNHEY, CDR2 SMNVEV (reference sequence). V lost 8 bases and J 3 bases, leaving 10 bases between the germline ends. The CDR3 DNA sequence: TGTGCCAGCGGCGACAGATACACTGAAGCTTTCTTT. Translating it yields CASGDRYTEAFF.

The chain joins TRBV2 to TRBJ2-5; 12 positions agree with TRBD2. V trimming: 4 bases; J trimming: 7 bases; junction bases outside the gene matches: 10. Germline V lookup: CDR1 SNHLY, CDR2 FYNNEI. The CDR3 runs 16 residues. The CDR3 nucleotides read TGTGCCAGCAGTGGTCAAAGGGCTAGCGGGAGGGGGACCCAGTACTTC. It yields the protein CASSGQRASGRGTQYF. The variable domain in full, with the rest retrieved from reference TRBV2 and TRBJ2-5, is EPEVTQTPSHQVTQMGQEVILRCVPISNHLYFYWYRQILGQKVEFLVSFYNNEISEKSEIFDDQFSVERPDGSNFTLKIRSTKLEDSAMYFCASSGQRASGRGTQYFGPGTRLLVL.

The chain carries TRBV7-8 and TRBJ1-2, with D unresolved. Germline V gene sequence: CDR1 SGHVS, CDR2 FQNEAQ. This CDR3 has 17 residues. Trimming removed 5 bases from V and 2 bases from J, with 21 bases in between. As DNA, the CDR3 is TGTGCCAGCAGCCTTAAACAAGTCACGATGCCCAACTATGGCTACACCTTC. This encodes CASSLKQVTMPNYGYTF.